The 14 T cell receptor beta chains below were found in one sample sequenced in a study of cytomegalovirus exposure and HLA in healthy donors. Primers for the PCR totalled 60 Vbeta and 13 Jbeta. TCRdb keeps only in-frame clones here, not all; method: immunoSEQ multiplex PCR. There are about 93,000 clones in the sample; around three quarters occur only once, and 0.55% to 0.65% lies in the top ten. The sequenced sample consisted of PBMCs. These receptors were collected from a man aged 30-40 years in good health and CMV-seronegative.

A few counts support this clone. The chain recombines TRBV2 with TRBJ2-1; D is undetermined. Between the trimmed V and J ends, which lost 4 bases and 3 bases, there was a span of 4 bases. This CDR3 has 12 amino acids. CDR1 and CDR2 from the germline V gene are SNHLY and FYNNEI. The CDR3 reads CASSAVYNEQFF. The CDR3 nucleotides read TGTGCCAGCAGTGCGGTCTACAATGAGCAGTTCTTC. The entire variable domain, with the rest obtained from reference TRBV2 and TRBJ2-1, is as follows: EPEVTQTPSHQVTQMGQEVILRCVPISNHLYFYWYRQILGQKVEFLVSFYNNEISEKSEIFDDQFSVERPDGSNFTLKIRSTKLEDSAMYFCASSAVYNEQFFGPGTRLTVL.

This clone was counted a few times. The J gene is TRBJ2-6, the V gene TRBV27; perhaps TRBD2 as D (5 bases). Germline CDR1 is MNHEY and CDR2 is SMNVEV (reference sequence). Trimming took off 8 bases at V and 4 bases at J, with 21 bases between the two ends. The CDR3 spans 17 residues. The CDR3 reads CASREAGIPDGANVLTF. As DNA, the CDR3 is TGTGCCAGCCGAGAGGCGGGTATTCCCGACGGGGCCAACGTCCTGACTTTC.

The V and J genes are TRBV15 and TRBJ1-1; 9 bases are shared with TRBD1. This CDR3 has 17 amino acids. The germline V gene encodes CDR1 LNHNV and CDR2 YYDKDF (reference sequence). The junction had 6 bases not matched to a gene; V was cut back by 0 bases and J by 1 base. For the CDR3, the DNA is TGTGCCACCAGCAGAGATTCCGACAGGGGGAGGAACACTGAAGCTTTCTTT. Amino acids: CATSRDSDRGRNTEAFF.

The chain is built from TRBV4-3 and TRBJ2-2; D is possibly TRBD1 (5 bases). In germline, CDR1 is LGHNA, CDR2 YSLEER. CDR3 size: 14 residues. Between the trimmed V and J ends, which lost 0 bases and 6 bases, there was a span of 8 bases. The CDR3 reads CASSQDQGAGELFF. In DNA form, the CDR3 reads TGCGCCAGCAGCCAAGACCAAGGGGCCGGGGAGCTGTTTTTT.

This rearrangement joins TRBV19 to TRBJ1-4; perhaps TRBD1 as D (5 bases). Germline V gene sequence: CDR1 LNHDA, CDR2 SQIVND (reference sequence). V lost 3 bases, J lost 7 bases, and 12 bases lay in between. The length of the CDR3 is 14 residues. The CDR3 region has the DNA TGTGCCAGTAGTATGGGCGGGGGAAGTGAAAAACTGTTTTTT. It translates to CASSMGGGSEKLFF.

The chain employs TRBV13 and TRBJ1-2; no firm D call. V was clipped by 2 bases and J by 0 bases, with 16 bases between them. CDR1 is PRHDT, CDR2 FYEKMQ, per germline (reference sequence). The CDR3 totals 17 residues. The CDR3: CASSLRVGSSANYGYTF. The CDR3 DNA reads TGTGCCAGCAGCTTAAGGGTCGGGAGCTCGGCTAACTATGGCTACACCTTC.

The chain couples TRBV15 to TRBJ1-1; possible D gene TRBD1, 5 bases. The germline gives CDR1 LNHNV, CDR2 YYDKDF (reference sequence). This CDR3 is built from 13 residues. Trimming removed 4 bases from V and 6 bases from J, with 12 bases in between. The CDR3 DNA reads TGTGCCACCAGCAAAGGGGCTTGGCCTGAAGCTTTCTTT. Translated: CATSKGAWPEAFF.

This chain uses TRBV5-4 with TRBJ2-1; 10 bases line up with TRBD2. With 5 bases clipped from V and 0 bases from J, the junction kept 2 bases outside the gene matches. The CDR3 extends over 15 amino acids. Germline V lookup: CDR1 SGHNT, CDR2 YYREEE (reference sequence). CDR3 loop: CASRPSGSSYNEQFF. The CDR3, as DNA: TGTGCCAGCAGGCCTAGCGGGAGCTCCTACAATGAGCAGTTCTTC.

The CDR3, as DNA: TGTGCCAGCAGTTACATGCCGGGACAGGGTCCGAATGAGCAGTTCTTC. Translation gives CASSYMPGQGPNEQFF. This chain links TRBV6-5 with TRBJ2-1; TRBD1 matches at 9 bases. V lost 2 bases to trimming and J lost 7 bases; unmatched junction nucleotides: 9. The CDR3 loop spans 16 amino acids. Looked up from germline, CDR1 is MNHEY and CDR2 is SVGAGI.

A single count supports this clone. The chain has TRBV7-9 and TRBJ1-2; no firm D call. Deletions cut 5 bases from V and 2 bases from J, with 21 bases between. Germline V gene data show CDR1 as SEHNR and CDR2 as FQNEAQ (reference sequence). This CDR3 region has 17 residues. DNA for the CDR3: TGTGCCAGCAGCCCCCGGGAACGTATGTTGAACAACTATGGCTACACCTTC. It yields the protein CASSPRERMLNNYGYTF.

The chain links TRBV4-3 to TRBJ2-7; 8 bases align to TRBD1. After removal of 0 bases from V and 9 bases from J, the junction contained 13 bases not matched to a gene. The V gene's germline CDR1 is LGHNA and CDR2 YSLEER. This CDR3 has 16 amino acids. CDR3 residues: CASSQDRIGTGLGQYF. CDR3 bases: TGCGCCAGCAGCCAAGATAGGATCGGGACAGGTTTAGGGCAGTACTTC.

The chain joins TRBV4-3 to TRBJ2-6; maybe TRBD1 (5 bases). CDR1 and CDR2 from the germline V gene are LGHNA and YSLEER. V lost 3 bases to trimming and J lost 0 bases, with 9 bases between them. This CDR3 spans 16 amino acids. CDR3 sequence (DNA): TGCGCCAGCAGCCAGGGGCCCAACTCTGGGGCCAACGTCCTGACTTTC. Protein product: CASSQGPNSGANVLTF.

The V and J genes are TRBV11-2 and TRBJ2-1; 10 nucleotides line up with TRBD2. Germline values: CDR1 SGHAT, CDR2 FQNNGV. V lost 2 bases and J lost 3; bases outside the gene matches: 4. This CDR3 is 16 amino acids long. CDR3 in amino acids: CASSLSRTSGYNEQFF. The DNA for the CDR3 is TGTGCCAGCAGCTTAAGTCGGACTAGCGGCTACAATGAGCAGTTCTTC.

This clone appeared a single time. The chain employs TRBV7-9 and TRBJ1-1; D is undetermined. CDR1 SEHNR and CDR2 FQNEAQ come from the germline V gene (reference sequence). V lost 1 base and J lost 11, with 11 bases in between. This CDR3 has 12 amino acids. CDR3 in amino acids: CASSLELDTAFF. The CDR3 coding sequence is TGTGCCAGCAGCTTAGAACTCGACACGGCTTTCTTT.